What follows is one T cell receptor (beta chain) and its context. TCR beta libraries used 1.5 to 2 micrograms of DNA from cryopreserved PBMCs. The sample belongs to a study of cytotoxic CD8 clonotypes in ibrutinib-treated CLL. The V end lost 2 bases, the J end lost 4 bases, and 14 bases lay between the germline ends. Germline CDR1 and CDR2: KGHSH and LQKENI. This CDR3 has 15 residues. Clones were read by immunoSEQ multiplex PCR, and TCRdb kept only the in-frame ones, dropping some. The sample contains 50,000 to 60,000 clones, 75% to 90% of which appear only once. The rearrangement uses TRBV18 and TRBJ1-2, with D possibly TRBD1 on 6 matching bases. This clonotype originated in a human donor with chronic lymphocytic leukemia. The specimen was PBMCs, collected after 24 months of ibrutinib treatment. The CDR3 DNA follows: TGTGCCAGCTCACCAGAGATCGGGACACCCTATGGCTACACCTTC. Its protein product is CASSPEIGTPYGYTF.